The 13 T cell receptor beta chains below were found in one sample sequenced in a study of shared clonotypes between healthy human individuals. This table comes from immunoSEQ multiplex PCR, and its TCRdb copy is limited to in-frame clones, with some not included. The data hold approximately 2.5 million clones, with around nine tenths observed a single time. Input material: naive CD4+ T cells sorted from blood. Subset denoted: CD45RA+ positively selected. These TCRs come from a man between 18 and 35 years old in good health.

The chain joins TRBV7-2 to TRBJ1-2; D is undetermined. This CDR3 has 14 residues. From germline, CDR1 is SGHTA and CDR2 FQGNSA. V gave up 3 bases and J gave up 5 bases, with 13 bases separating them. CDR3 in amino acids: CASSFAVGGYGYTF. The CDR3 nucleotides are TGTGCCAGCAGCTTCGCTGTGGGCGGGTATGGCTACACCTTC.

The CDR3: CASSGGQGDTGELFF. DNA for the CDR3: TGCGCCAGCAGTGGGGGACAGGGAGACACCGGGGAGCTGTTTTTT. V gene TRBV5-1 combines with J gene TRBJ2-2, with TRBD1 matching 9 bases. Germline values: CDR1 SGHRS, CDR2 YFSETQ. Losses at the gene ends were 5 bases for V and 3 bases for J; bases not matched to a gene: 5. The CDR3 loop spans 15 amino acids.

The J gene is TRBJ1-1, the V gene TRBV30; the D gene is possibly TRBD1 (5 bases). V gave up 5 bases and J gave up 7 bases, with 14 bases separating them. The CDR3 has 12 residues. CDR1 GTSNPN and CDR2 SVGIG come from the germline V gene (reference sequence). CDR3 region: CAWGGRVVEAFF. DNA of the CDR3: TGTGCCTGGGGGGGGAGGGTTGTTGAAGCTTTCTTT.

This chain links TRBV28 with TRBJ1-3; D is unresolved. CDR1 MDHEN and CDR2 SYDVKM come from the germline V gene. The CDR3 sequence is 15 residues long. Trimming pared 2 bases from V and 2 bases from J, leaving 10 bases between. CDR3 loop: CASSLTLRAGNTIYF. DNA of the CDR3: TGTGCCAGCAGTTTAACCCTTAGGGCTGGAAACACCATATATTTT.

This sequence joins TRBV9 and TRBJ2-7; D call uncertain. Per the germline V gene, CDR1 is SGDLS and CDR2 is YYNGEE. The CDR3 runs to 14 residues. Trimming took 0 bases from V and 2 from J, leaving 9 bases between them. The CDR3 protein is CASSVGQNTYEQYF. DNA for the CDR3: TGTGCCAGCAGCGTAGGCCAGAATACCTACGAGCAGTACTTC.

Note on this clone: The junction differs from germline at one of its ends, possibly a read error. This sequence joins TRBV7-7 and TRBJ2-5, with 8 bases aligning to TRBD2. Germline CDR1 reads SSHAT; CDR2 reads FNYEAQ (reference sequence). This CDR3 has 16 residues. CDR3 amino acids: CASSPGLAGRGETQYF. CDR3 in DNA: TGTGCTAGCAGCCCCGGACTAGCCGGGAGGGGGGAGACCCAGTACTTC.

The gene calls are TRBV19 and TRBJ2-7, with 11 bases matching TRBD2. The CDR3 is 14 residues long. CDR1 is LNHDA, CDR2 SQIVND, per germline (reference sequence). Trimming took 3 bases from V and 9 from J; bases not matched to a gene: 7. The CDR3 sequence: CASSITSGGNAQYF. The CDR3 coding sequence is TGTGCCAGTAGTATCACTAGCGGGGGAAACGCGCAGTACTTC. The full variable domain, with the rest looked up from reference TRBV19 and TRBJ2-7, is DGGITQSPKYLFRKEGQNVTLSCEQNLNHDAMYWYRQDPGQGLRLIYYSQIVNDFQKGDIAEGYSVSREKKESFPLTVTSAQKNPTAFYLCASSITSGGNAQYFGPGTRLTVT.

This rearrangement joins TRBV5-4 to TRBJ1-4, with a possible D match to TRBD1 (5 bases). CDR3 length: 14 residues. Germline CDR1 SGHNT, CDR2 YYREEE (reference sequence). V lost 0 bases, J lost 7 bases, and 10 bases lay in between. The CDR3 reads CASSLAGAVEKLFF. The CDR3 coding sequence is TGTGCCAGCAGCTTGGCCGGGGCAGTTGAAAAACTGTTTTTT. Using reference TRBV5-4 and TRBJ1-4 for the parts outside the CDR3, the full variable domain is ETGVTQSPTHLIKTRGQQVTLRCSSQSGHNTVSWYQQALGQGPQFIFQYYREEENGRGNFPPRFSGLQFPNYSSELNVNALELDDSALYLCASSLAGAVEKLFFGSGTQLSVL.

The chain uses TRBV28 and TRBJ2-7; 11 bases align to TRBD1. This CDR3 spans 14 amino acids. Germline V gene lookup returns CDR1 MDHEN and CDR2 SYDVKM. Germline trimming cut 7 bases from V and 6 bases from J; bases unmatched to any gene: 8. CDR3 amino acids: CASNPGQGVREQYF. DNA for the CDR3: TGTGCCAGCAACCCGGGACAGGGGGTTCGCGAGCAGTACTTC. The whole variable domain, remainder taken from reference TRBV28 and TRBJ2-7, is DVKVTQSSRYLVKRTGEKVFLECVQDMDHENMFWYRQDPGLGLRLIYFSYDVKMKEKGDIPEGYSVSREKKERFSLILESASTNQTSMYLCASNPGQGVREQYFGPGTRLTVT.

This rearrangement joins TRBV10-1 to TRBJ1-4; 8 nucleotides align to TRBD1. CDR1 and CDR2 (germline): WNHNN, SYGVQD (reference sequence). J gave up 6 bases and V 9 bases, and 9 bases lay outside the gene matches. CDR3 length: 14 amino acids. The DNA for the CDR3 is TGCGCCAGTTCCCGGACAGGGAGAGATGAAAAACTGTTTTTT. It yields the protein CASSRTGRDEKLFF.

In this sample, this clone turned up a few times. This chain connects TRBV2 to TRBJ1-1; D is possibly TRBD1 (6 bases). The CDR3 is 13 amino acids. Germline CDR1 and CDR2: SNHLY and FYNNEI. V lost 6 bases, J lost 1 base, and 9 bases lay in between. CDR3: CASRETGNTEAFF. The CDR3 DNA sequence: TGTGCCAGCAGGGAGACAGGGAACACTGAAGCTTTCTTT.

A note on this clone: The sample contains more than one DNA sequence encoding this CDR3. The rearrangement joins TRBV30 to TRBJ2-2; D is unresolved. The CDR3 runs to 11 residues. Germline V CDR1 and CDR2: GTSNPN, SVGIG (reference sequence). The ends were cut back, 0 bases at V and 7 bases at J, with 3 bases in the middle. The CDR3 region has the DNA TGTGCCTGGAGTGTGTTCGGGGAGCTGTTTTTT. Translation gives CAWSVFGELFF.

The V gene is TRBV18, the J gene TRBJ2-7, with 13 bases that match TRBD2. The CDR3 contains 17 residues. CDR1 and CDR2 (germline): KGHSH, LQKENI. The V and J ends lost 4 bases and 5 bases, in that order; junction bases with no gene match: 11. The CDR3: CASSLWTSGSLSHEQYF. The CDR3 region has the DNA TGTGCCAGCTCACTTTGGACTAGCGGGAGTTTGTCCCACGAGCAGTACTTC.